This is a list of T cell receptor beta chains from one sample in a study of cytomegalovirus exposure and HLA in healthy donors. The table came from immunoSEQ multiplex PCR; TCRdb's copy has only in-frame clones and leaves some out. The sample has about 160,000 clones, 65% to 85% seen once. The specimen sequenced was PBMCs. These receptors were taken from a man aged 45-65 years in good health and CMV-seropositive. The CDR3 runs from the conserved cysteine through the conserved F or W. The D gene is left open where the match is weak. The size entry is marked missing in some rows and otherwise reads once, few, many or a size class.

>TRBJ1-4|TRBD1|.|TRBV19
CASSILGTDNEKLFF
TGTGCCAGTAGTATCCTCGGGACAGACAATGAAAAACTGTTTTTT
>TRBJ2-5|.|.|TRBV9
CASSVGSAQETQYF
TGTGCCAGCAGCGTAGGAAGCGCCCAGGAGACCCAGTACTTC
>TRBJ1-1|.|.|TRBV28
CASSEGVTEAFF
TGTGCCAGCAGTGAGGGGGTCACTGAAGCTTTCTTT
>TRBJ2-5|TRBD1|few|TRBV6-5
CASSYPGGGETQYF
TGTGCCAGCAGTTACCCAGGGGGCGGGGAGACCCAGTACTTC
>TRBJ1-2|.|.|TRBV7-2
CASSIQPQGNYGYTF
TGTGCCAGCAGCATCCAACCACAGGGTAACTATGGCTACACCTTC
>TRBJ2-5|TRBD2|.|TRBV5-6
CASSLDSGIFGETQYF
TGTGCCAGCAGCTTGGATAGCGGGATTTTCGGGGAGACCCAGTACTTC
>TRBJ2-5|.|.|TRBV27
CASSPRASREETQYF
TGTGCCAGCAGTCCCCGGGCTTCTAGGGAGGAGACCCAGTACTTC
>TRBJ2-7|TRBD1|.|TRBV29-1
CSVTGQGAYEQYF
TGCAGCGTGACGGGACAGGGGGCCTACGAGCAGTACTTC
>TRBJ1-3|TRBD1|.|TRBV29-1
CSVERETGLSGNTIYF
TGCAGCGTTGAGAGGGAGACAGGGCTCTCTGGAAACACCATATATTTT
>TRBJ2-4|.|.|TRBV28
CASSLASLDIQYF
TGTGCCAGCAGTTTGGCCTCCCTGGACATTCAGTACTTC
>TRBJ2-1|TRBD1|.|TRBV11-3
CASSPQVTGGGSEQFF
TGTGCCAGCAGCCCCCAGGTGACAGGGGGCGGGAGTGAGCAGTTCTTC
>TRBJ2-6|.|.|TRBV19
CASAGGANVLTF
TGTGCCAGTGCGGGGGGGGCCAACGTCCTGACTTTC
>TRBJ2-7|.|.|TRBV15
CATSRRGAGEQYF
TGTGCCACCAGCAGACGGGGGGCGGGCGAGCAGTACTTC
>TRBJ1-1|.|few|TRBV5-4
CASSSRTSEAFF
TGTGCCAGCAGCTCGCGGACATCTGAAGCTTTCTTT
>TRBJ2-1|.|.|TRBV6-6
CASSRRAGDAYNEQFF
TGTGCCAGCAGCCGACGGGCGGGCGACGCCTACAATGAGCAGTTCTTC
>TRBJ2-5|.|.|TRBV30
CAWSQGLRETQYF
TGTGCCTGGAGTCAGGGGCTTAGGGAGACCCAGTACTTC
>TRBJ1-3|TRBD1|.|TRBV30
CAWNRGDRNTIYF
TGTGCCTGGAACAGGGGGGACAGAAACACCATATATTTT
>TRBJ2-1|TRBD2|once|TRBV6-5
CASSYWTSRMNEQFF
TGTGCCAGCAGTTATTGGACTAGTAGGATGAATGAGCAGTTCTTC
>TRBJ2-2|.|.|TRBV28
CATPADTGELFF
TGTGCCACGCCAGCGGATACCGGGGAGCTGTTTTTT
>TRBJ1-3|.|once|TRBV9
CASSDRPSSGNTIYF
TGTGCCAGCAGCGACCGTCCGAGCTCTGGAAACACCATATATTTT
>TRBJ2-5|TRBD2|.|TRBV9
CASSAPPSGIQETQYF
TGTGCCAGCAGCGCCCCCCCCAGCGGGATACAAGAGACCCAGTACTTC
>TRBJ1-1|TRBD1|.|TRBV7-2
CASSSPGQGFYAFF
TGTGCCAGCAGCTCTCCGGGACAGGGGTTTTATGCTTTCTTT
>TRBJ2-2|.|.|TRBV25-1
CASRGTYAGELFF
TGTGCCAGCAGAGGGACATACGCCGGGGAGCTGTTTTTT
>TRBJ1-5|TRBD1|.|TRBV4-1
CASSLQGAGQPQHF
TGCGCCAGCAGCCTACAGGGGGCAGGACAGCCCCAGCATTTT
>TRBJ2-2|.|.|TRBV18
CASSPGASPTGELFF
TGTGCCAGCTCACCAGGGGCCAGTCCCACCGGGGAGCTGTTTTTT
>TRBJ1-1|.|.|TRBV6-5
CASRGTPGGTEAFF
TGTGCCAGCAGGGGGACTCCCGGGGGCACTGAAGCTTTCTTT
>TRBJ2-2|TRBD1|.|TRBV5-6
CASSQAIGQGYTGELFF
TGCGCCAGCAGCCAGGCTATCGGACAGGGGTACACCGGGGAGCTGTTTTTT
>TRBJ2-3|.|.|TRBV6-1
CASSEGLAHTDTQYF
TGTGCCAGCAGTGAGGGGCTAGCGCACACAGATACGCAGTATTTT
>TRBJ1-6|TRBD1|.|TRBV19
CASRNPGTGWDNSPLHF
TGTGCCAGTAGAAATCCTGGGACAGGCTGGGATAATTCACCCCTCCACTTT
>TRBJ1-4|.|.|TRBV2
CASSDFGVGSEKLFF
TGTGCCAGCAGTGATTTCGGGGTCGGGAGTGAAAAACTGTTTTTT
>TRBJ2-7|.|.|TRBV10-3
CAISVWDITTSDSGDEQYF
TGTGCCATCAGTGTATGGGACATTACAACCAGCGACTCCGGGGACGAGCAGTACTTC
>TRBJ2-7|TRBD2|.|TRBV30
CAWLRTSGSTGALHEQYF
TGTGCCTGGCTCCGGACTAGCGGGAGTACTGGCGCCTTGCACGAGCAGTACTTC
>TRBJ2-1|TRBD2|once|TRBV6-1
CASRGLAGHNEQFF
TGTGCCAGCAGAGGACTAGCGGGGCACAATGAGCAGTTCTTC
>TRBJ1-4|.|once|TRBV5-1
CASSPVGLENEKLFF
TGCGCCAGCAGCCCCGTAGGTTTGGAGAATGAAAAACTGTTTTTT
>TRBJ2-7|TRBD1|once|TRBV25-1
CASTKGDRGAYEQYF
TGTGCCAGCACGAAGGGGGACAGAGGAGCCTACGAGCAGTACTTC
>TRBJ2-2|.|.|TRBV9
CASSATGELFF
TGTGCCAGCAGCGCAACCGGGGAGCTGTTTTTT
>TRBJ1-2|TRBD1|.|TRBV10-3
CAISGQGSGYTF
TGTGCCATCAGTGGACAGGGCTCTGGCTACACCTTC
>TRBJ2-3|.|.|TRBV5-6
CASSLQVNTQYF
TGTGCCAGCAGCTTGCAGGTCAATACGCAGTATTTT
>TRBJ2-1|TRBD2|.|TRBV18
CASSLSGKYNELQFF
TGTGCCAGCTCACTAAGCGGGAAGTACAATGAATTGCAGTTCTTC